This T cell receptor beta chain was retrieved from a study of T cell repertoires in cytomegalovirus infection. Study-wide context: As its CMV epitopes, the study selected recently identified HLA-C-restricted and well-studied HLA-B-restricted targets. Matching HLA type, along with CMV infection, was indicated by public TCR beta signatures.

The CDR3 spans 13 residues. V was trimmed by 5 bases and J by 2 bases, leaving 8 bases between them. CDR1 and CDR2 (germline): LGHNT, FRNRAP. This clonotype turned up a few times. The antigen remains unidentified. Study findings and constraints: Public TCR beta family frequency separated CMV-and-HLA carriers, including in an independent cohort.

TCRdb re-called the reads with MiXCR, one entry per CDR3 protein. The sample includes hundreds of thousands of distinct CDR3 sequences, roughly 36% seen only once; the top ten take around a sixth. The sample was cultured PBMCs, taken from culture after CMV antigen stimulation. V gene TRBV12-5 combines with J gene TRBJ2-3, with a possible D match to TRBD1 (5 bases). This sequence originates from a human donor in good health (CMV status not recorded). Some clones in this sample may be carry-over from other donors' samples. CDR3 region: CASGKTATDTQYF. As DNA, the CDR3 is TGTGCTAGTGGTAAGACAGCCACAGATACGCAGTATTTT.